This T cell receptor beta chain originates from a study of control samples from healthy donors and cancer patients. The germline V and J ends were trimmed by 4 bases and 2 bases, with 13 bases remaining between them. Per germline, CDR1 SNHLY and CDR2 FYNNEI. The length of the CDR3 is 15 residues. Assay used: immunoSEQ multiplex PCR; TCRdb lists only in-frame clones, some missing. The data show more than 85,000 clones, with approximately 90% seen just once and roughly 15% held by the top ten. The chain is built from TRBV2 and TRBJ2-3; TRBD2 is a possible D gene (5 bases). The sequencing sample was made of blood. The sequence was obtained from a woman between 45 and 60 years old in good health. CDR3 sequence: CASSVAGGFTDTQYF. The CDR3 DNA is TGTGCCAGCAGTGTTGCGGGCGGGTTCACAGATACGCAGTATTTT.